This T cell receptor beta chain is drawn from a study of control samples from healthy donors and cancer patients (dated by TCRdb to between 2020 and 2021). With respect to this clone: This receptor's antigen is unknown. No per-base quality is available; no much larger clone lies one base away.

Preparation of the library involved the immunoSEQ multiplex PCR assay. TCRdb retrieved this table from immuneACCESS and kept in-frame rearrangements only. Not all clones are present; in checked studies, unresolved V genes account for under half, and no reason is known for the remainder. This sample gives around 100,000 clones in total; approximately 92% of them show up just once. About 2.9% of the sample goes to the ten largest clones. The germline ends are 10 bases apart after V is trimmed by 0 bases and J by 6 bases. Per the germline V gene, SGHRS is the CDR1 and YFSETQ is the CDR2. Taken from cysteine to phenylalanine, the CDR3 has 15 residues. The retained sequence is limited to the CDR3, 45 bases, with the frame set at the first base.

The material sequenced was blood. This TCR came from a human donor in good health. The donor label of this sample is uncertain. This receptor chain uses TRBV5-1 and TRBJ1-6; no confident D gene assignment can be made. Here the CDR3 is given as CASSLDGVRNSPLHF. The nucleotide sequence reads TGCGCCAGCAGCTTGGATGGGGTCCGTAATTCACCCCTCCACTTT.